The rows below give T cell receptor beta chains drawn from one sample of a study of immune heterogeneity within non-small cell lung tumors. TCRdb reprocessed the multiplex PCR reads via MiXCR and lists one record per CDR3 protein. The sample has approximately 7,200 distinct CDR3 sequences; roughly 21% are singletons. Source material: lung tumor tissue. These receptors all stem from a man aged 55 to 70 with non-small cell lung cancer. Both conserved end residues are part of each CDR3. The order of the fields is clone size, V gene, J gene, D gene, CDR3 protein, CDR3 DNA. A D gene is named only where the DNA matches it firmly. Expanded clones get a size class; other rows say once, few or many, or leave the size out.

medium-sized	TRBV11-2	TRBJ2-7	-	CASSKIVSGALYEQYF	TGTGCCAGCAGCAAGATCGTTTCAGGGGCCCTCTACGAGCAGTACTTC
medium-sized	TRBV6-1	TRBJ2-3	TRBD2	CASSYQGTSGSTDTQYF	TGTGCCAGCAGTTACCAGGGGACTAGCGGGAGCACAGATACGCAGTATTTT
many	TRBV29-1	TRBJ2-7	-	CSVRRDASSYEQYF	TGCAGCGTTCGCCGGGACGCTAGCTCCTACGAGCAGTACTTC
medium-sized	TRBV6-1	TRBJ1-5	TRBD1	CAAARDRVQPQHF	TGTGCCGCAGCCAGGGACAGGGTTCAGCCCCAGCATTTT
few	TRBV14	TRBJ2-1	-	CASSRERAAYNEQFF	TGTGCCAGCAGTCGAGAGAGGGCCGCCTACAATGAGCAGTTCTTC
medium-sized	TRBV30	TRBJ1-1	-	CAWTQSTAGYLMGTEAFF	TGTGCCTGGACGCAGAGTACGGCAGGGTATCTGATGGGGACTGAAGCTTTCTTT
few	TRBV24-1	TRBJ2-5	TRBD1	CATSDRTGVETQYF	TGTGCCACCAGTGACCGGACAGGCGTAGAGACCCAGTACTTC
medium-sized	TRBV6-1	TRBJ2-7	TRBD2	CATLNSGLADNYEQYF	TGTGCCACCCTAAATTCCGGACTAGCGGACAACTACGAGCAGTACTTC
many	TRBV4-1	TRBJ2-6	-	CASSYRGTDLLSGANVLTF	TGCGCCAGCAGCTACCGGGGGACAGACCTTCTCTCTGGGGCCAACGTCCTGACTTTC
medium-sized	TRBV5-8	TRBJ2-1	-	CASSVAETRNNEQFF	TGTGCCAGCTCCGTGGCGGAGACGAGAAACAATGAGCAGTTCTTC
medium-sized	TRBV28	TRBJ2-7	-	CASTLRLTPNSYEQYF	TGTGCCAGCACTCTGCGGCTGACACCGAACTCCTACGAGCAGTACTTC
many	TRBV10-3	TRBJ2-3	-	CAISDPPTPSDTQYF	TGTGCCATCAGTGACCCGCCGACTCCCTCAGATACGCAGTATTTT
medium-sized	TRBV28	TRBJ2-4	-	CASSPSGISKNIQYF	TGTGCCAGCAGCCCGTCAGGGATCTCCAAAAACATTCAGTACTTC
many	TRBV3-1	TRBJ2-6	-	CASRPQGTGANVLTF	TGTGCCAGCAGGCCGCAGGGTACTGGGGCCAACGTCCTGACTTTC
many	TRBV7-3	TRBJ1-1	-	CASSSSPGFTEAFF	TGTGCCAGCAGCTCGAGCCCTGGTTTCACTGAAGCTTTCTTT
many	TRBV20-1	TRBJ2-2	TRBD2	CSARTSGGGGELFF	TGCAGTGCTCGGACTAGCGGCGGGGGCGGGGAGCTGTTTTTT
-	TRBV2	TRBJ1-2	-	CAESSDTRSIRGYTF	TGTGCCGAGAGTAGCGACACACGGAGCATTCGTGGCTACACCTTC
medium-sized	TRBV20-1	TRBJ2-7	-	CSARDIKLVKDGYIYEQYF	TGCAGTGCTAGAGATATCAAACTAGTGAAAGACGGGTATATCTACGAGCAGTACTTC
medium-sized	TRBV10-3	TRBJ1-2	TRBD1	CAISSGTGGNYGYTF	TGTGCCATCAGTTCCGGGACAGGGGGCAACTATGGCTACACCTTC
medium-sized	TRBV2	TRBJ2-7	-	CASSEIGGRLYEQYF	TGTGCCAGCAGTGAAATTGGAGGGAGGTTATACGAGCAGTACTTC
medium-sized	TRBV15	TRBJ2-7	TRBD1	CATSGTVSYEQYF	TGTGCCACCAGCGGGACAGTGAGCTACGAGCAGTACTTC
many	TRBV18	TRBJ1-5	TRBD1	CASSSTGSDQPQHF	TGTGCCAGCTCATCGACAGGGTCGGATCAGCCCCAGCATTTT
many	TRBV5-1	TRBJ2-1	-	CASSFYKDEQFF	TGCGCCAGCAGCTTCTATAAGGATGAGCAGTTCTTC
many	TRBV7-3	TRBJ1-3	-	CASRVGQVSGNTIYF	TGTGCCAGCAGAGTCGGGCAGGTCTCTGGAAACACCATATATTTT
medium-sized	TRBV20-1	TRBJ2-1	-	CSARGPGQEYNEQFF	TGCAGTGCTAGAGGGCCCGGGCAGGAGTACAATGAGCAGTTCTTC
many	TRBV7-6	TRBJ2-5	-	CASSYSETQYF	TGTGCCAGCAGCTATTCGGAGACCCAGTACTTC
-	TRBV3-1	TRBJ2-5	TRBD1	CASSQWTGGEETQYF	TGTGCCAGCAGCCAATGGACAGGTGGAGAAGAGACCCAGTACTTC
few	TRBV5-4	TRBJ2-7	-	CASGTYTGLSYEQYF	TGTGCCAGCGGGACGTATACGGGACTCTCCTACGAGCAGTACTTC
-	TRBV20-1	TRBJ2-7	-	CSARDLGGAYDQYF	TGTAGTGCTAGAGATTTAGGCGGGGCCTACGATCAGTACTTC
medium-sized	TRBV5-1	TRBJ1-2	-	CASAQAVNNYGYTF	TGCGCCAGCGCTCAAGCGGTTAATAACTATGGCTACACCTTC
medium-sized	TRBV6-1	TRBJ1-5	-	CASSAGRWTDQPQHF	TGTGCCAGCAGCGCGGGGAGGTGGACGGACCAGCCCCAGCATTTT
many	TRBV20-1	TRBJ1-6	-	CSASSPGVKYNSPLHF	TGCAGTGCTAGCTCCCCAGGGGTGAAATATAATTCACCCCTCCACTTT
large	TRBV6-1	TRBJ1-6	-	CASTPGPAGPGSPLHF	TGTGCCAGCACACCCGGCCCAGCAGGGCCGGGATCACCCCTCCACTTT
many	TRBV29-1	TRBJ1-3	-	CSVVGHSVSGNTIYF	TGCAGCGTTGTTGGACACTCGGTCTCTGGAAACACCATATATTTT
medium-sized	TRBV9	TRBJ1-5	TRBD1	CASSTGQQNQPQHF	TGTGCCAGCAGTACGGGACAGCAAAATCAGCCCCAGCATTTT
many	TRBV7-3	TRBJ2-1	-	CASSLMPGPNGNEQFF	TGTGCCAGCAGCTTAATGCCCGGGCCGAACGGAAATGAGCAGTTCTTC
many	TRBV7-7	TRBJ2-2	-	CASSLGGSLDMGELFF	TGTGCTAGCAGCTTAGGAGGGAGCTTGGACATGGGGGAGCTGTTTTTT
few	TRBV6-2/TRBV6-3	TRBJ2-4	-	CASSRSRTAKNIQYF	TGTGCCAGCAGCCGATCTAGGACGGCCAAAAACATTCAGTACTTC
-	TRBV10-1	TRBJ2-5	TRBD2	CASSRLAGGLETQYF	TGCGCCAGCAGTAGACTAGCGGGAGGGTTGGAGACCCAGTACTTC
-	TRBV5-6	TRBJ1-1	-	CASSKLSAVTEAFF	TGTGCCAGCAGCAAACTGTCGGCGGTCACTGAAGCTTTCTTT
medium-sized	TRBV9	TRBJ1-5	-	CASSVGSGAGPQHF	TGTGCCAGCAGCGTAGGGTCAGGAGCGGGGCCCCAGCATTTT
-	TRBV9	TRBJ2-7	-	CASSVDKAGLNEQYF	TGTGCCAGCAGCGTTGATAAGGCAGGGCTTAACGAGCAGTACTTC
medium-sized	TRBV12-3/TRBV12-4	TRBJ1-5	-	CASSYQSRQPQHF	TGTGCCAGCAGTTACCAATCACGTCAGCCCCAGCATTTT
medium-sized	TRBV28	TRBJ1-5	-	CASSLPPPGLEPQHF	TGTGCCAGCAGTTTACCCCCCCCGGGTTTGGAGCCCCAGCATTTT
large	TRBV27	TRBJ2-7	TRBD1	CASRTGGAFEQYF	TGTGCCTCCCGAACAGGGGGCGCTTTCGAGCAGTACTTC
-	TRBV2	TRBJ1-2	-	CASESSDTQRIRGYTF	TGTGCCAGCGAGAGTAGCGACACACAGCGCATCCGTGGCTACACCTTC